Below are 20 T cell receptor beta chains sequenced from a single sample in a study of T-cell memory formation after mild COVID-19. TCRdb used MiXCR to reprocess the 5' RACE reads, holding one entry per CDR3 protein. The sample has 85,000 to 120,000 distinct CDR3 sequences; around 12% are singletons. Sequences were obtained from PBMCs or a T cell subset sorted from them (not recorded which). All receptors come from an adult woman who had mild COVID-19 (a few samples of this study predate the infection). Cell type and time point are not known.

The sample holds a few counts of this clonotype. V is TRBV7-9 and J is TRBJ2-1; weak D call: TRBD2 (5 bases). CDR3 size: 15 residues. Trimming left V 4 bases short and J 8 bases short, with 18 bases between. CDR1 and CDR2 from the germline V gene are SEHNR and FQNEAQ (reference sequence). The chain's CDR3 is CASSSTSGGPHEQFF. The CDR3 DNA reads TGTGCCAGCAGCTCCACCAGCGGAGGTCCCCATGAGCAGTTCTTC.

The sample holds a few counts of this clonotype. This sequence joins TRBV3-1 and TRBJ2-7; TRBD2 matches at 7 bases. V lost 5 bases, J lost 3 bases, and 7 bases stayed unmatched. The CDR3 extends over 14 amino acids. Germline CDR1 and CDR2: LGHDT and YNNKEL (reference sequence). The CDR3: CASSTQAGVYEQYF. The CDR3 bases are TGTGCCAGCAGCACGCAGGCGGGGGTCTACGAGCAGTACTTC.

This clonotype was seen only a few times. V and J are TRBV7-9 and TRBJ2-5, with no clear D. Germline V CDR1 and CDR2: SEHNR, FQNEAQ (reference sequence). The ends were cut back, 5 bases at V and 5 bases at J, with 18 bases in the middle. CDR3 length equals 15 residues. The CDR3 reads CASSRPGSEWETQYF. The CDR3 DNA sequence: TGTGCCAGCAGCCGGCCGGGCAGCGAGTGGGAGACCCAGTACTTC. The entire variable domain, with the rest obtained from reference TRBV7-9 and TRBJ2-5, is as follows: DTGVSQNPRHKITKRGQNVTFRCDPISEHNRLYWYRQTLGQGPEFLTYFQNEAQLEKSRLLSDRFSAERPKGSFSTLEIQRTEQGDSAMYLCASSRPGSEWETQYFGPGTRLLVL.

J is TRBJ1-6 and V is TRBV9, with 8 bases that match TRBD1. The CDR3 sequence is 15 residues long. Per germline, CDR1 SGDLS and CDR2 YYNGEE. The V segment lost 3 bases and the J segment 9 bases; nucleotides outside the gene matches: 8. The chain's CDR3 is CASSGSGQGVSPLHF. For the CDR3, the DNA is TGTGCCAGCAGCGGATCTGGACAGGGCGTTTCACCCCTCCACTTT.

V is TRBV12-3 or TRBV12-4 and J is TRBJ1-5; D is ambiguous. Trimming took 6 bases from V and 4 from J, leaving 16 bases between them. There are 15 residues in the CDR3. In DNA form, the CDR3 reads TGTGCCAGCAGGTCCGGATACAGCGGGAATCAGCCCCAGCATTTT. Translated: CASRSGYSGNQPQHF.

This clonotype was picked up a small number of times. The rearrangement uses TRBV20-1 and TRBJ1-2; tentatively, D is TRBD1 (6 bases). V lost 0 bases and J lost 6, with 14 bases in between. This CDR3 contains 14 residues. Germline assignment: CDR1 DFQATT and CDR2 SNEGSKA (reference sequence). CDR3 in amino acids: CSAREADSLHGYTF. CDR3 coding DNA: TGCAGTGCTAGAGAAGCGGACAGTCTCCATGGCTACACCTTC.

V and J are TRBV7-9 and TRBJ2-2; 8 nucleotides align to TRBD1. Germline V gives CDR1 SEHNR, CDR2 FQNEAQ (reference sequence). There are 17 residues in the CDR3. V dropped 8 bases and J dropped 1; count of bases not matched to a gene: 12. DNA of the CDR3: TGTGCCAGCTGTTTTATACCCGGACAGGGGAACACCGGGGAGCTGTTTTTT. This sequence encodes CASCFIPGQGNTGELFF.

Many counts were recorded for this clonotype. The chain uses TRBV2 and TRBJ2-7, with 10 bases fitting TRBD2. This CDR3 comprises 13 residues. The germline gives CDR1 SNHLY, CDR2 FYNNEI. The CDR3 loop is CASTSGVSYEQYF. The CDR3 DNA reads as TGTGCATCTACTAGCGGGGTGTCCTACGAGCAGTACTTC.

Only a few counts were recorded for this clonotype. The chain employs TRBV7-9 and TRBJ2-7, with 8 bases aligning to TRBD1. Trimming took 1 base from V and 0 from J; bases not matched to a gene: 8. This CDR3 has 17 residues. Germline V gene sequence: CDR1 SEHNR, CDR2 FQNEAQ (reference sequence). This CDR3 reads CASSLGSAGQDSYEQYF. The CDR3 coding sequence is TGTGCCAGCAGCTTAGGTAGCGCGGGACAGGACTCCTACGAGCAGTACTTC.

The rearrangement joins TRBV20-1 to TRBJ2-5, with D possibly being TRBD2 (5 bases). This CDR3 region has 14 residues. Trimming cost V 4 bases and J 3 bases, with 15 bases left between them. From germline, CDR1 is DFQATT and CDR2 SNEGSKA (reference sequence). The CDR3 reads CSAKSYRRKETQYF. The CDR3, as DNA: TGCAGTGCTAAGTCATATCGGAGGAAAGAGACCCAGTACTTC.

This clonotype was counted only a few times. V gene TRBV5-1 combines with J gene TRBJ1-2; no clear D gene. The CDR3 extends over 15 amino acids. V lost 0 bases, J lost 0 bases, and 9 bases lay in between. From germline, CDR1 is SGHRS and CDR2 YFSETQ. CDR3 loop: CASSLARTPNYGYTF. CDR3 bases: TGCGCCAGCAGCTTGGCCCGTACCCCTAACTATGGCTACACCTTC.

This clonotype was detected a few times. The chain links TRBV20-1 to TRBJ1-5, with D tentatively TRBD1 (6 bases). CDR1 is DFQATT and CDR2 is SNEGSKA in the germline V gene (reference sequence). The CDR3 sequence is 14 residues long. With 6 bases removed from V and 0 bases from J, the gap between germline ends came to 12 bases. The CDR3 is CSARTAYSNQPQHF. The CDR3 DNA reads as TGCAGTGCAAGGACAGCTTATAGCAATCAGCCCCAGCATTTT.

There are a few counts of this clonotype. The CDR3 sequence: CASSSSGRPYEQYF. The CDR3 DNA reads as TGTGCCAGCAGCTCAAGCGGGAGACCCTACGAGCAGTACTTC. This chain uses TRBV7-9 with TRBJ2-7; 8 nucleotides match TRBD2. Germline V gives CDR1 SEHNR, CDR2 FQNEAQ (reference sequence). The CDR3 consists of 14 residues. The junction had 4 bases not matched to a gene; V was cut back by 4 bases and J by 2 bases.

This chain uses TRBV29-1 with TRBJ1-2, with a possible D match to TRBD1 (5 bases). The CDR3 is 15 residues long. The V and J ends lost 6 bases and 0 bases respectively, with 17 bases between them. Germline CDR1 SQVTM, CDR2 ANQGSEA. The CDR3 loop reads CSVMDIRATNYGYTF. The CDR3 bases are TGCAGCGTGATGGACATAAGAGCCACTAACTATGGCTACACCTTC.

The CDR3 DNA reads TGTGCCAGCAGCCTTCAAGGTTTTGGGAGCGATGGCTACACCTTC. This gives the protein CASSLQGFGSDGYTF. The chain employs TRBV3-1 and TRBJ1-2; D not resolved. Trimming removed 4 bases at V and 6 bases at J, with 18 bases between. CDR1 and CDR2 (germline): LGHDT, YNNKEL (reference sequence). The CDR3 is 15 residues long.

The chain combines TRBV6-5 with TRBJ2-1, with D tentatively TRBD1 (6 bases). Trimming removed 0 bases from V and 4 bases from J, with 10 bases in between. CDR3 length: 15 amino acids. Germline CDR1 MNHEY, CDR2 SVGAGI. The CDR3 sequence: CASSYSRQEYNEQFF. CDR3 coding DNA: TGTGCCAGCAGTTACTCGAGACAGGAATACAATGAGCAGTTCTTC.

This clonotype was counted a single time. V and J are TRBV12-3 or TRBV12-4 and TRBJ2-1; D might be TRBD1 or TRBD2, each matching 6 bases. Trimming removed 6 bases at V and 6 bases at J, with 15 bases between. The CDR3 sequence is 14 residues long. Here the CDR3 DNA reads TGTGCCAGCAGGAGTAGGGGGGTATTCAATGAGCAGTTCTTC. It is translated as CASRSRGVFNEQFF.

This clonotype has just a few counts. The chain uses TRBV29-1 and TRBJ2-7; 9 nucleotides agree with TRBD2. The CDR3 extends over 14 amino acids. Germline-derived CDR1 and CDR2 are SQVTM and ANQGSEA. With 8 bases clipped from V and 3 bases from J, the junction kept 11 bases outside the gene matches. The CDR3 DNA follows: TGCAGCTCCAACCGGACTAGCGAAAGCTACGAGCAGTACTTC. Translation: CSSNRTSESYEQYF.

This chain connects TRBV7-6 to TRBJ2-7; 11 nucleotides line up with TRBD2. The CDR3 has 14 amino acids. In germline, CDR1 is SGHVS, CDR2 FNYEAQ. V was pared by 4 bases and J by 2 bases, with 1 base of the junction left unmatched. The CDR3 nucleotides are TGTGCCAGCAGCTCTAGCGGGGGGACCTACGAGCAGTACTTC. Protein product: CASSSSGGTYEQYF.

This chain connects TRBV7-6 to TRBJ2-3; D is tentatively TRBD1 or TRBD2 (5 bases each). V was shortened by 6 bases and J by 2 bases, with 12 bases between the two germline ends. CDR3 size: 14 residues. Germline CDR1 and CDR2: SGHVS and FNYEAQ. CDR3: CASSTGRLTDTQYF. In DNA, the CDR3 is TGTGCCAGCAGTACGGGACGGCTCACAGATACGCAGTATTTT.